The rows below give T cell receptor beta chains drawn from one sample of a study of OX40 agonist ivuxolimab in advanced cancers. Data came from immunoSEQ multiplex PCR; TCRdb stores just in-frame clones and leaves some out. The sample holds tens of thousands of clones, around 83% seen once. The specimen comprised CD4+ or CD8+ T cells sorted from blood, sampled in a trial of the OX40 agonist ivuxolimab. The receptors were sampled from an adult with an advanced solid tumor such as melanoma, head and neck, liver or kidney cancer. Each CDR3 is given with its conserved first and last residue. The order of the fields is V gene, J gene, clone size, D gene, CDR3 DNA, CDR3 protein. A D gene is named only where the DNA matches it firmly. Only some rows state a clone size, as once, few, many or a class for expanded clones.

>TRBV5-1|TRBJ2-5|.|TRBD2
TGCGCCAGCAGCTTAGCGGGGGGACCAGAGACCCAGTACTTC
CASSLAGGPETQYF
>TRBV10-1|TRBJ1-1|few|TRBD1
TGCGCCAGCAGTCTGGGACAGGGCTTCACTGAAGCTTTCTTT
CASSLGQGFTEAFF
>TRBV5-1|TRBJ1-3|.|.
TGCGCCAGCAGGAGGTCCTCTGGAAACACCATATATTTT
CASRRSSGNTIYF
>TRBV5-4|TRBJ1-1|.|.
TGTGCCAGCAGCTTGCCGGGTTTTTCCACTGAAGCTTTCTTT
CASSLPGFSTEAFF
>TRBV9|TRBJ1-6|few|.
TGTGCCAGCAGCCCCCGGACGGACCCGCCGCCCCTCCACTTT
CASSPRTDPPPLHF
>TRBV5-1|TRBJ2-1|.|TRBD2
TGCGCCAGCAGCACCGAAACTAGCGGATTCTACAATGAGCAGTTCTTC
CASSTETSGFYNEQFF
>TRBV18|TRBJ2-7|.|.
TGTGCCAGCTCACCCATAAGACCGGCCTCCTACGAGCAGTACTTC
CASSPIRPASYEQYF
>TRBV7-9|TRBJ1-4|.|.
TGTGCCAGCAGCTTTGACCGTACAACTAATGAAAAACTGTTTTTT
CASSFDRTTNEKLFF
>TRBV28|TRBJ1-2|once|TRBD1
TGTGCCAGCAGTTCCGGGGGACAGGGTTTGTATGGCTACACCTTC
CASSSGGQGLYGYTF
>TRBV4-1|TRBJ1-4|.|TRBD1
TGCGCCAGCAGCCTACAGGGGACAGCTAAACTGTTTTTT
CASSLQGTAKLFF
>TRBV30|TRBJ1-4|.|.
TGTGCCTGGAGCTATCAGGTTAATGAAAAACTGTTTTTT
CAWSYQVNEKLFF
>TRBV7-9|TRBJ1-2|.|TRBD1
TGTGCCAGCAGCTTTCTGACAGGGACGGTTGGCTACACCTTC
CASSFLTGTVGYTF
>TRBV19|TRBJ1-3|.|TRBD1
TGTGCCAGTAGTACCTATCGGACAGGGAGAGTAAACACCATATATTTT
CASSTYRTGRVNTIYF
>TRBV7-8|TRBJ2-7|.|TRBD2
TGTGCCAGCAGCCAAGGCGGGACTAGCGTTTACGAGCAGTACTTC
CASSQGGTSVYEQYF
>TRBV29-1|TRBJ1-2|.|TRBD1
TGCAGCGTTGAAGACTCCCCCAGGGGGCTTGGCTACACCTTC
CSVEDSPRGLGYTF
>TRBV7-9|TRBJ2-1|few|.
TGTGCCAGCAGCGAAAACCGGGGTTTGGGGGGTTATGAGCAGTTCTTC
CASSENRGLGGYEQFF
>TRBV10-2|TRBJ1-3|.|TRBD1
TGCGCCAGCAGTCGGACAGGGGGCTATCTAACTGGAAACACCATATATTTT
CASSRTGGYLTGNTIYF
>TRBV28|TRBJ2-2|.|.
TGTGCCAGCAGTTTATGGGAGACCGGGGAGCTGTTTTTT
CASSLWETGELFF
>TRBV5-4|TRBJ2-4|.|.
TGTGCCAGCAGCTTGGACGGGAAAAACATTCAGTACTTC
CASSLDGKNIQYF
>TRBV28|TRBJ2-2|.|.
TGTGCCAGCAGTTTTCGCCCAGCGGCAAACACCGGGGAGCTGTTTTTT
CASSFRPAANTGELFF
>TRBV7-3|TRBJ2-7|.|.
TGTGCCAGCAGCCGACTAGGGGGGTGGGAGCAGTACTTC
CASSRLGGWEQYF